One and the same sample provided the 22 T cell receptor beta chains below, sequenced in a study of T-cell reconstitution after alpha-beta-depleted transplantation in children. The authors prepared the TCRbeta library with unique molecular identifiers. TCRdb reanalysed the PCR reads using MiXCR and keeps one entry per CDR3 protein. The sample has a few hundred thousand distinct CDR3 sequences; roughly a tenth are singletons. The source was PBMCs from the stem cell graft donor, collected from the stem cell graft. These receptors were obtained from a human donor who donated a stem cell graft to a child with SCID.

This clonotype has more than one count but fewer than ten. The chain carries TRBV5-4 and TRBJ2-1; no definite D call. Deletions cut 0 bases from V and 7 bases from J, with 8 bases between. The CDR3 has 13 residues. The germline V gene encodes CDR1 SGHNT and CDR2 YYREEE (reference sequence). CDR3 in amino acids: CASSLDTVNEQFF. CDR3 in DNA: TGTGCCAGCAGCTTGGATACAGTGAATGAGCAGTTCTTC.

In regard to this clonotype: A single base separates this from a much larger clone, so it may be a read error. The chain uses TRBV3-1 and TRBJ2-7; D unclear. Trimming cost V 1 base and J 2 bases, with 0 bases left between them. The CDR3 is 11 residues long. Germline loops: CDR1 LGHDT, CDR2 YNNKEL (reference sequence). CDR3 protein: CASSQAYEQYF. Written as DNA, the CDR3 is TGTGCCAGCAGCCAAGCCTACGAGCAGTACTTC.

This clonotype was picked up a small number of times. V and J are TRBV20-1 and TRBJ1-1; the D gene is possibly TRBD1 (6 bases). The CDR3 loop spans 12 amino acids. The germline CDR1 and CDR2 sequences are DFQATT and SNEGSKA (reference sequence). Deletions cut 6 bases from V and 3 bases from J, with 11 bases between. CDR3 nucleotide sequence: TGCAGTGCCCGAAGACAGGACACTGAAGCTTTCTTT. Protein product: CSARRQDTEAFF.

This clonotype was seen repeatedly, ten times or more. The chain couples TRBV27 to TRBJ1-2; 10 nucleotides align to TRBD1. After removal of 5 bases from V and 4 bases from J, the junction contained 4 bases not matched to a gene. CDR3 length: 14 residues. The germline CDR1 and CDR2 sequences are MNHEY and SMNVEV (reference sequence). CDR3 in amino acids: CASSPWTGGYGYTF. The CDR3 region has the DNA TGTGCCAGCAGTCCGTGGACAGGGGGCTATGGCTACACCTTC.

This clonotype has at least ten counts. CDR3: CSVVAGSVPYNEQFF. CDR3 sequence (DNA): TGCAGCGTTGTGGCCGGATCTGTACCCTACAATGAGCAGTTCTTC. The chain combines TRBV29-1 with TRBJ2-1, with unresolved D. V was shortened by 4 bases and J by 2 bases, with 15 bases between the two germline ends. Germline CDR1 and CDR2: SQVTM and ANQGSEA. CDR3 length: 15 residues.

This chain links TRBV28 with TRBJ2-3, with 7 bases lining up with TRBD1. This CDR3 is built from 14 residues. The V gene's germline CDR1 is MDHEN and CDR2 SYDVKM. After removal of 6 bases from V and 6 bases from J, the junction contained 9 bases not matched to a gene. CDR3 coding DNA: TGTGCCAGCAGAGTTCGAGGGGGCTGGGATACGCAGTATTTT. It translates to CASRVRGGWDTQYF.

This clonotype was found a few times. CDR3 nucleotides: TGCGCCAGCAGCGCTCCCGGGACTAGTGCCCACGAGCAGTACTTC. Translation: CASSAPGTSAHEQYF. V is TRBV5-1 and J is TRBJ2-7; TRBD2 matches at 8 bases. From germline, CDR1 is SGHRS and CDR2 YFSETQ. V was clipped by 4 bases and J by 5 bases; unmatched bases: 11. The CDR3 spans 15 residues.

This clonotype was detected many times. The gene calls are TRBV15 and TRBJ1-4; no firm D call. The CDR3 spans 12 residues. Germline V gene data show CDR1 as LNHNV and CDR2 as YYDKDF (reference sequence). V lost 3 bases and J lost 6, with 5 bases in between. The CDR3 loop reads CATSSDHEKLFF. The CDR3, as DNA: TGTGCCACCAGCAGTGACCATGAAAAACTGTTTTTT.

There are many counts of this clonotype. The chain couples TRBV12-3 or TRBV12-4 to TRBJ1-1; possible D gene TRBD1, 5 bases. The CDR3 runs to 14 residues. Trimming took off 2 bases at V and 3 bases at J, with 10 bases between the two ends. This chain's CDR3 is CASSLQGFDTEAFF. In DNA, the CDR3 is TGTGCCAGCAGTTTACAGGGATTTGACACTGAAGCTTTCTTT.

V usage is TRBV5-1 and J usage is TRBJ2-7, with 7 bases aligning to TRBD2. Germline V lookup: CDR1 SGHRS, CDR2 YFSETQ. V shed 4 bases and J 1 base; nucleotides not matched to a gene: 11. The CDR3 has 16 amino acids. The CDR3 DNA follows: TGCGCCAGCAGCCCGGGGGGTCTAGCGATTTCCTACGAGCAGTACTTC. Protein sequence: CASSPGGLAISYEQYF.

V is TRBV29-1 and J is TRBJ1-2, with TRBD1 identical over 7 bases. The CDR3 loop spans 13 amino acids. CDR1 SQVTM and CDR2 ANQGSEA come from the germline V gene. V trimming: 7 bases; J trimming: 4 bases; junction bases outside the gene matches: 9. This chain's CDR3 is CSAAEGASYGYTF. The DNA for the CDR3 is TGCAGCGCCGCGGAGGGGGCGAGCTATGGCTACACCTTC.

This clonotype was picked up many times. The chain combines TRBV6-4 with TRBJ1-5; D call uncertain. Germline-derived CDR1 and CDR2 are MRHNA and SNTAGT. The CDR3 totals 13 residues. V lost 5 bases and J lost 0, with 5 bases in between. The CDR3 here is CASSPDSNQPQHF. The CDR3 DNA reads TGTGCCAGCAGTCCCGATAGCAATCAGCCCCAGCATTTT.

This clonotype was picked up many times. The chain combines TRBV20-1 with TRBJ2-3, with 7 positions matching TRBD2. The V gene's germline CDR1 is DFQATT and CDR2 SNEGSKA (reference sequence). J gave up 0 bases and V 5 bases, and 5 bases lay outside the gene matches. The CDR3 contains 14 residues. Written as DNA, the CDR3 is TGCAGTGCTCAGACTAGCCTTAGCACAGATACGCAGTATTTT. Translation gives CSAQTSLSTDTQYF.

Many counts were recorded for this clonotype. The chain recombines TRBV5-1 with TRBJ2-7, with no clear D. The CDR3 runs 14 residues. V dropped 5 bases and J dropped 6 bases, with 18 bases sitting between them. Germline V gives CDR1 SGHRS, CDR2 YFSETQ. The DNA for the CDR3 is TGCGCCAGCAGATTAAACCCTGACAAGCCCGAGCAGTACTTC. Amino acid sequence: CASRLNPDKPEQYF.

This clonotype was counted many times. This rearrangement joins TRBV5-6 to TRBJ2-1; TRBD2 agrees at 7 bases. The V and J ends lost 4 bases and 6 bases, in that order; junction bases with no gene match: 7. Germline CDR1 SGHDT, CDR2 YYEEEE. The CDR3 runs 14 residues. The CDR3 nucleotides are TGTGCCAGCAGCCCCCGGGGGGTCTCCAATGAGCAGTTCTTC. Translating gives CASSPRGVSNEQFF.

The table lists this clonotype with many counts. The J gene is TRBJ1-1, the V gene TRBV10-3; D remains ambiguous. Between the trimmed V and J ends, which lost 10 bases and 0 bases, there was a span of 12 bases. This CDR3 region has 13 residues. Germline loops: CDR1 ENHRY, CDR2 SYGVKD. CDR3: CATRTEMNTEAFF. CDR3 sequence (DNA): TGTGCCACCCGGACGGAGATGAACACTGAAGCTTTCTTT.

Remarks on this clonotype: The junction departs from the called germline gene at one end, perhaps through a read error. The chain couples TRBV5-1 to TRBJ1-1; possibly TRBD1 for D (5 bases). Germline CDR1 and CDR2: SGHRS and YFSETQ. CDR3 length: 14 residues. In nucleotides, the CDR3 is TGCGCCAGCAGCTCAGGACATGGGAACACTGAAGCTTTCTTC. It codes for CASSSGHGNTEAFF.

This clonotype was observed many times. The chain recombines TRBV9 with TRBJ2-1, with D tentatively TRBD1 or TRBD2 (5 bases each). The CDR3 sequence is 16 residues long. Germline V gene lookup returns CDR1 SGDLS and CDR2 YYNGEE. Trimming pared 3 bases from V and 2 bases from J, leaving 15 bases between. The CDR3 here is CASSGGSGNTYNEQFF. The CDR3 DNA sequence: TGTGCCAGCAGCGGGGGGAGCGGAAATACCTACAATGAGCAGTTCTTC.

Many counts were recorded for this clonotype. The chain combines TRBV20-1 with TRBJ2-7, with 11 bases identical to TRBD2. The CDR3 is 18 amino acids. Germline loops: CDR1 DFQATT, CDR2 SNEGSKA (reference sequence). Trimming took 0 bases from V and 0 from J; bases not matched to a gene: 10. CDR3 DNA sequence: TGCAGTGCTAGAGAGAGTAGCGGGGGGGCCTGGAGCTCCTACGAGCAGTACTTC. Its translation is CSARESSGGAWSSYEQYF.

The chain is built from TRBV6-1 and TRBJ1-5; 7 bases are a match to TRBD1. Germline V gene sequence: CDR1 MNHNS, CDR2 SASEGT. CDR3 size: 15 residues. V was pared by 6 bases and J by 4 bases, with 9 bases of the junction left unmatched. The CDR3 bases are TGTGCCAGCAGCCCCCAGGGGGTTGCAAATCAGCCCCAGCATTTT. Protein: CASSPQGVANQPQHF.

This clonotype showed up just a few times. The V and J genes are TRBV7-6 and TRBJ2-5; D is uncertain. The CDR3 contains 13 residues. The germline CDR1 and CDR2 sequences are SGHVS and FNYEAQ. V lost 5 bases and J lost 4, with 11 bases in between. As DNA, the CDR3 is TGTGCCAGCAGCCAAACGTTGGGAGAGACCCAGTACTTC. The encoded protein is CASSQTLGETQYF.

This clonotype was detected ten times or more. The genes are TRBV15 and TRBJ1-1; possible D gene TRBD1, 6 bases. V lost 2 bases to trimming and J lost 5 bases, with 21 bases between them. CDR3 size: 17 residues. Looked up from germline, CDR1 is LNHNV and CDR2 is YYDKDF (reference sequence). The CDR3: CATSRPWEGGGWTEAFF. DNA of the CDR3: TGTGCCACCAGCAGACCATGGGAGGGGGGGGGTTGGACTGAAGCTTTCTTT.